A single sample is the source of the 11 T cell receptor beta chains below, sequenced in a study of blood T cell repertoires in COVID-19. TCRdb keeps only in-frame clones here, not all; method: immunoSEQ multiplex PCR. The table records 90,000 to 120,000 clones, about four fifths of them present only once. The specimen was peripheral blood. These receptors all come from a woman in her 70s with acute or convalescent COVID-19.

The DNA for the CDR3 is TGTGCCAGCAACTTGGGCGCAGGGGTAAACGGGGAGCTGTTTTTT. Amino acids: CASNLGAGVNGELFF. J is TRBJ2-2 and V is TRBV7-9; D might be TRBD1 (6 bases). Trimming removed 7 bases at V and 7 bases at J, with 19 bases between. The germline V gene encodes CDR1 SEHNR and CDR2 FQNEAQ (reference sequence). This CDR3 contains 15 residues.

The J gene is TRBJ1-2, the V gene TRBV4-1; 7 nucleotides line up with TRBD1. The CDR3 contains 15 residues. Germline V gene sequence: CDR1 MGHRA, CDR2 YSYEKL. V was pared by 3 bases and J by 4 bases, with 8 bases of the junction left unmatched. CDR3 loop: CASSHFTGVSYGYTF. DNA for the CDR3: TGCGCCAGCAGCCATTTCACAGGGGTAAGCTATGGCTACACCTTC.

The chain has TRBV4-2 and TRBJ1-4; no clear D gene. Looked up from germline, CDR1 is LGHNA and CDR2 is YNFKEQ. V was trimmed by 0 bases and J by 8 bases, leaving 13 bases between them. The CDR3 contains 15 residues. The CDR3 here is CASSQDPGRREKLFF. Here the CDR3 DNA reads TGTGCCAGCAGCCAAGACCCTGGTCGTCGGGAAAAACTGTTTTTT.

The J gene is TRBJ1-1, the V gene TRBV29-1; 8 bases are shared with TRBD1. There are 13 residues in the CDR3. Germline-derived CDR1 and CDR2 are SQVTM and ANQGSEA. V gave up 7 bases and J gave up 2 bases; unmatched junction bases: 6. The CDR3 DNA follows: TGCAGCGCCCTGGGACAGGCCAACACTGAAGCTTTCTTT. Its protein product is CSALGQANTEAFF.

This sequence joins TRBV11-2 and TRBJ1-5; 8 bases are shared with TRBD1. The V segment lost 8 bases and the J segment 3 bases; nucleotides outside the gene matches: 9. The CDR3 consists of 15 residues. Germline V CDR1 and CDR2: SGHAT, FQNNGV. CDR3 sequence (DNA): TGTGCCAGCGCCCCGGGACAGGAGGTCAATCAGCCCCAGCATTTT. This encodes CASAPGQEVNQPQHF.

The V call is TRBV7-6, the J call TRBJ2-3; 7 bases agree with TRBD1. Germline V gene lookup returns CDR1 SGHVS and CDR2 FNYEAQ. The CDR3 contains 12 residues. Trimming removed 5 bases from V and 8 bases from J; junction bases left unmatched: 4. In nucleotides, the CDR3 is TGTGCCAGCAGCCCCCCAGGGGGTACGCAGTATTTT. It translates to CASSPPGGTQYF.

The chain employs TRBV5-4 and TRBJ1-2; no clear D gene. With 0 bases removed from V and 8 bases from J, the gap between germline ends came to 11 bases. Germline CDR1 and CDR2: SGHNT and YYREEE (reference sequence). CDR3 length equals 13 residues. The CDR3 region has the DNA TGTGCCAGCAGCTTGGTGAGGGAGGGAGGCTACACCTTC. This gives the protein CASSLVREGGYTF.

The chain couples TRBV9 to TRBJ2-1; no clear D gene. V lost 2 bases and J 4 bases, leaving 4 bases between the germline ends. Germline V gene data show CDR1 as SGDLS and CDR2 as YYNGEE. The CDR3 has 12 amino acids. CDR3 nucleotides: TGTGCCAGCAGCGTCTCTTACAATGAGCAGTTCTTC. Amino acid sequence: CASSVSYNEQFF.

The sample holds a few counts of this clone. This chain connects TRBV28 to TRBJ2-1, with unresolved D. Germline V CDR1 and CDR2: MDHEN, SYDVKM. V lost 6 bases and J lost 5, with 14 bases in between. The CDR3 sequence is 14 residues long. DNA of the CDR3: TGTGCCAGCAGCCCCCCCCAGCGTAACAATGAGCAGTTCTTC. It is translated as CASSPPQRNNEQFF. Complete variable domain (other parts from reference TRBV28 and TRBJ2-1): DVKVTQSSRYLVKRTGEKVFLECVQDMDHENMFWYRQDPGLGLRLIYFSYDVKMKEKGDIPEGYSVSREKKERFSLILESASTNQTSMYLCASSPPQRNNEQFFGPGTRLTVL.

This chain connects TRBV5-1 to TRBJ1-4; D possibly corresponds to TRBD1 (6 bases). Trimming shortened V by 4 bases and J by 7 bases, and 14 bases separated the two germline ends. CDR1 and CDR2 from the germline V gene are SGHRS and YFSETQ. The CDR3 is 14 residues long. CDR3 sequence reads: CASSGRGGGEKLFF. The CDR3, as DNA: TGCGCCAGCAGCGGCAGGGGTGGCGGTGAAAAACTGTTTTTT.

The chain joins TRBV7-2 to TRBJ2-1, with 10 bases lining up with TRBD2. The CDR3 consists of 18 residues. Trimming removed 4 bases from V and 2 bases from J; junction bases left unmatched: 11. Germline lookup yields CDR1 SGHTA and CDR2 FQGNSA. The CDR3 is CASSWTSGIALTYNEQFF. CDR3 nucleotide sequence: TGTGCCAGCAGCTGGACTAGCGGCATCGCCCTAACCTACAATGAGCAGTTCTTC. Supplemented by reference TRBV7-2 and TRBJ2-1, the full variable domain reads GAGVSQSPSNKVTEKGKDVELRCDPISGHTALYWYRQSLGQGLEFLIYFQGNSAPDKSGLPSDRFSAERTGGSVSTLTIQRTQQEDSAVYLCASSWTSGIALTYNEQFFGPGTRLTVL.